A single sample gave rise to the 20 T cell receptor beta chains below, sequenced in a study of radiation and T cells in renal cell carcinoma (dated by TCRdb to 2020 to 2022). Receptor amplification or capture employed the immunoSEQ multiplex PCR assay. TCRdb obtained this table from immuneACCESS and retained in-frame rearrangements with V and J assigned. These tables miss some clones; where compared with another copy, unresolved V genes account for less than half of the shortfall, and the remainder is unexplained. A total of 120,000 or so clones appear in this sample, around 85% of them only once. The ten largest clones represent roughly 5% of the sample. In light of the paper, this sample's time point label describes: blood 2 weeks post-SBRT. The treatment or condition label, read with the paper, signifies: 15 Gy SBRT to primary tumor, nephrectomy 4 weeks later. The material sequenced was blood, taken from a patient whose treatment included radiotherapy and nephrectomy. The receptors were gathered from a man aged 45-60 years with renal cell carcinoma.

The chain uses TRBV2 and TRBJ2-5; D is perhaps TRBD2 (6 bases). This CDR3 spans 12 amino acids. Trimming removed 6 bases from V and 4 bases from J, with 9 bases in between. Germline CDR1 and CDR2: SNHLY and FYNNEI. The CDR3 reads CASRRDRETQYF. CDR3 sequence (DNA): TGTGCCAGCAGGCGGGACCGAGAGACCCAGTACTTC.

The CDR3 DNA is TGCAGCGTGGGGGTGGGCGGTGGGGCTGAAGCTTTCTTT. Translation: CSVGVGGGAEAFF. This chain links TRBV29-1 with TRBJ1-1; D is possibly TRBD1 (5 bases). The CDR3 loop spans 13 amino acids. The germline V and J ends were trimmed by 6 bases and 6 bases, with 17 bases remaining between them. Looked up from germline, CDR1 is SQVTM and CDR2 is ANQGSEA.

The chain carries TRBV5-1 and TRBJ1-3; the match to TRBD1 covers 9 bases. After removal of 4 bases from V and 3 bases from J, the junction contained 8 bases not matched to a gene. The germline CDR1 and CDR2 sequences are SGHRS and YFSETQ. The CDR3 loop spans 16 amino acids. CDR3 sequence (DNA): TGCGCCAGCAGCCCTGGACAGGGGTTAAGTGGAAACACCATATATTTT. This translates into CASSPGQGLSGNTIYF.

For this clone: This CDR3 is also generated by other DNA sequences in the sample. The chain couples TRBV5-1 to TRBJ2-7; D is perhaps TRBD2 (5 bases). The CDR3 loop spans 13 amino acids. Germline V gene data show CDR1 as SGHRS and CDR2 as YFSETQ. V gave up 2 bases and J gave up 4 bases, with 10 bases separating them. DNA of the CDR3: TGCGCCAGCAGCTTAGAGAGGGCTTACGAGCAGTACTTC. Translated, it gives CASSLERAYEQYF.

The chain carries TRBV25-1 and TRBJ1-4; weak D call: TRBD1 (6 bases). Trimming removed 3 bases from V and 7 bases from J, with 12 bases in between. The CDR3 spans 14 residues. Germline lookup yields CDR1 MGHDK and CDR2 SYGVNS. The CDR3 loop is CASSDLGAAEKLFF. The CDR3, as DNA: TGTGCCAGCAGTGATCTGGGGGCTGCTGAAAAACTGTTTTTT.

The J gene is TRBJ2-5, the V gene TRBV13, with D uncertain. Deletions cut 1 base from V and 1 base from J, with 7 bases between. There are 14 residues in the CDR3. Germline CDR1 reads PRHDT; CDR2 reads FYEKMQ (reference sequence). The CDR3 region is CASSLVPGQETQYF. As DNA, the CDR3 is TGTGCCAGCAGCTTAGTTCCAGGCCAAGAGACCCAGTACTTC.

The genes are TRBV6-4 and TRBJ2-3; perhaps D is TRBD1 or TRBD2 (6 bases each). Germline lookup yields CDR1 MRHNA and CDR2 SNTAGT. This CDR3 has 16 residues. V lost 1 base and J 4 bases, leaving 15 bases between the germline ends. The CDR3 sequence is CASSDLTGTGSDTQYF. The DNA of the CDR3 is TGTGCCAGCAGTGACTTAACAGGGACTGGGTCAGATACGCAGTATTTT.

This rearrangement joins TRBV9 to TRBJ1-2; D is uncertain. V dropped 0 bases and J dropped 5 bases, with 11 bases sitting between them. There are 14 residues in the CDR3. The germline gives CDR1 SGDLS, CDR2 YYNGEE. The CDR3 sequence is CASSVALGVYGYTF. CDR3 in DNA: TGTGCCAGCAGCGTAGCTTTAGGAGTGTATGGCTACACCTTC. Based on the CDR3 plus reference TRBV9 and TRBJ1-2, the full variable domain is DSGVTQTPKHLITATGQRVTLRCSPRSGDLSVYWYQQSLDQGLQFLIQYYNGEERAKGNILERFSAQQFPDLHSELNLSSLELGDSALYFCASSVALGVYGYTFGSGTRLTVV.

V usage is TRBV5-1 and J usage is TRBJ2-1; the D is unclear. The CDR3 runs to 18 residues. Germline CDR1 SGHRS, CDR2 YFSETQ. V lost 0 bases, J lost 6 bases, and 22 bases lay in between. CDR3 coding DNA: TGCGCCAGCAGCTTGGGCCAATGGGTAACTTATTCTGGCAATGAGCAGTTCTTC. It translates to CASSLGQWVTYSGNEQFF.

This chain joins TRBV7-3 and TRBJ2-1; 9 bases align to TRBD2. The CDR3 loop spans 15 amino acids. From germline, CDR1 is SGHTA and CDR2 FQGTGA. V was clipped by 2 bases and J by 8 bases; unmatched bases: 7. The CDR3 nucleotides are TGTGCCAGCAGCTTAGGCGGGAGGGGTTTTGATGAGCAGTTCTTC. Protein product: CASSLGGRGFDEQFF.

The chain recombines TRBV9 with TRBJ2-3; D gene ambiguous. Germline CDR1 SGDLS, CDR2 YYNGEE. The CDR3 has 12 amino acids. V was clipped by 5 bases and J by 3 bases, with 7 bases between them. The CDR3 sequence: CASRGYTDTQYF. DNA for the CDR3: TGTGCCAGCAGAGGGTATACAGATACGCAGTATTTT.

The J gene is TRBJ1-5, the V gene TRBV6-6; D uncertain. This CDR3 is built from 14 residues. The germline CDR1 and CDR2 sequences are MNHNY and SVGAGI (reference sequence). V was cut by 7 bases and J by 7 bases, with 17 bases left in between. The CDR3 DNA reads as TGTGCCAGCACAGACCCGAGTCCGAGGCAGCCCCAGCATTTT. Protein: CASTDPSPRQPQHF.

This clone was picked up many times. The V call is TRBV7-3, the J call TRBJ2-3; 7 bases align to TRBD1. The germline CDR1 and CDR2 sequences are SGHTA and FQGTGA. This CDR3 is built from 15 residues. J gave up 3 bases and V 5 bases, and 8 bases lay outside the gene matches. The CDR3 protein is CASSPQGVGTDTQYF. The CDR3 DNA follows: TGTGCCAGCAGCCCGCAGGGGGTAGGGACAGATACGCAGTATTTT.

The chain couples TRBV4-1 to TRBJ2-7; D is possibly TRBD1 (5 bases). CDR1 and CDR2 from the germline V gene are MGHRA and YSYEKL. This CDR3 spans 15 amino acids. Trimming cost V 0 bases and J 0 bases, with 9 bases left between them. CDR3 sequence reads: CASSQDRVGSYEQYF. The DNA for the CDR3 is TGCGCCAGCAGCCAAGACAGGGTGGGCTCCTACGAGCAGTACTTC.

The genes are TRBV11-1 and TRBJ2-1; D is unclear. The CDR3 spans 13 residues. Germline CDR1 SGHAT, CDR2 FQDESV (reference sequence). The germline V and J ends were trimmed by 3 bases and 5 bases, with 8 bases remaining between them. The CDR3 DNA sequence: TGTGCCAGCAGCTTTTCCAGGAACAATGAGCAGTTCTTC. Residues: CASSFSRNNEQFF.

J is TRBJ2-7 and V is TRBV15; D is undetermined. The V gene's germline CDR1 is LNHNV and CDR2 YYDKDF (reference sequence). With 0 bases removed from V and 0 bases from J, the gap between germline ends came to 12 bases. CDR3 length equals 16 residues. CDR3 sequence (DNA): TGTGCCACCAGCAGAGATCATACGGCGAGCTCCTACGAGCAGTACTTC. Translating gives CATSRDHTASSYEQYF.

V and J are TRBV29-1 and TRBJ2-5, with 11 bases lining up with TRBD1. Germline V lookup: CDR1 SQVTM, CDR2 ANQGSEA. V was clipped by 5 bases and J by 4 bases; unmatched bases: 12. This CDR3 is built from 16 residues. CDR3 residues: CSVSGQGAAVGETQYF. The CDR3, as DNA: TGCAGCGTTTCCGGACAGGGGGCAGCTGTGGGAGAGACCCAGTACTTC.

This chain connects TRBV7-9 to TRBJ1-2, with 7 positions matching TRBD1. Trimming removed 1 base from V and 2 bases from J; junction bases left unmatched: 1. CDR3 size: 14 residues. In germline, CDR1 is SEHNR, CDR2 FQNEAQ (reference sequence). The CDR3 loop reads CASSLVGQNYGYTF. CDR3 bases: TGTGCCAGCAGCTTAGTGGGACAGAACTATGGCTACACCTTC.

V is TRBV15 and J is TRBJ1-1, with D possibly TRBD1 on 6 matching bases. This CDR3 comprises 15 residues. Per germline, CDR1 LNHNV and CDR2 YYDKDF (reference sequence). The germline V and J ends were trimmed by 2 bases and 4 bases, with 14 bases remaining between them. This chain's CDR3 is CATSRNRESSTEAFF. CDR3 nucleotides: TGTGCCACCAGCAGAAACAGGGAATCTAGCACTGAAGCTTTCTTT.

V and J are TRBV7-2 and TRBJ2-5; D gene ambiguous. CDR1 SGHTA and CDR2 FQGNSA come from the germline V gene. This CDR3 has 14 residues. Trimming cost V 1 base and J 0 bases, with 6 bases left between them. The DNA for the CDR3 is TGTGCCAGCAGCTTAGGGATCTACCAAGAGACCCAGTACTTC. It is translated as CASSLGIYQETQYF.